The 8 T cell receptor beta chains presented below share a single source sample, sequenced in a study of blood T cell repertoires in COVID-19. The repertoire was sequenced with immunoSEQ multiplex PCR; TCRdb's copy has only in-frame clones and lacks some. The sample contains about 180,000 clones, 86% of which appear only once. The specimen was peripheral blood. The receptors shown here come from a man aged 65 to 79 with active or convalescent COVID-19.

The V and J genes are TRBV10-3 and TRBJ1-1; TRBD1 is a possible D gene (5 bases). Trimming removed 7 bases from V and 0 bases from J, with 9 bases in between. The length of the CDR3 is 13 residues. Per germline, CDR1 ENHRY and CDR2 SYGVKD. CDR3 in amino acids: CAIKDNLNTEAFF. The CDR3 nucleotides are TGTGCCATCAAGGACAATTTGAACACTGAAGCTTTCTTT.

CDR3 residues: CASSSTTRNEQFF. The CDR3 DNA reads TGTGCCAGCAGCTCGACAACCCGCAATGAGCAGTTCTTC. This chain connects TRBV7-8 to TRBJ2-1; no clear D. Germline assignment: CDR1 SGHVS and CDR2 FQNEAQ. With 4 bases removed from V and 6 bases from J, the gap between germline ends came to 10 bases. CDR3 length: 13 amino acids.

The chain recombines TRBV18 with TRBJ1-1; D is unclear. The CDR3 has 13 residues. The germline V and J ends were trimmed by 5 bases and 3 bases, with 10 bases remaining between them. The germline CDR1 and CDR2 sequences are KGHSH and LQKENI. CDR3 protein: CASSTAGYTEAFF. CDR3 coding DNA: TGTGCCAGCTCAACGGCGGGGTACACTGAAGCTTTCTTT.

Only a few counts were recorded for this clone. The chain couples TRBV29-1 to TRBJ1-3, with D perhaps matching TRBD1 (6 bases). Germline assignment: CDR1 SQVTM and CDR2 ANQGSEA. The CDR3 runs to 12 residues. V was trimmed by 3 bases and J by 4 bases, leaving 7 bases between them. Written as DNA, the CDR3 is TGCAGCGTTGAGGACAGCGGAAACACCATATATTTT. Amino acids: CSVEDSGNTIYF.

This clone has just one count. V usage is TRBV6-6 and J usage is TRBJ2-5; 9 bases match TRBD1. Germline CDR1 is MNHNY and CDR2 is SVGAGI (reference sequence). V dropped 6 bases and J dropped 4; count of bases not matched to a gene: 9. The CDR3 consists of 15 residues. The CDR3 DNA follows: TGTGCCAGCAGGAAAACCGGGACAGGGCTAGAGACCCAGTACTTC. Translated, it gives CASRKTGTGLETQYF.

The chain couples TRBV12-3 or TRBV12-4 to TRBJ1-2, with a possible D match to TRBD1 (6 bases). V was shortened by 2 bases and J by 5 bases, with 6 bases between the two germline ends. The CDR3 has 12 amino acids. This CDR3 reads CASSLQGYGYTF. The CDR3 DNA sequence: TGTGCCAGCAGTTTACAGGGGTATGGCTACACCTTC.

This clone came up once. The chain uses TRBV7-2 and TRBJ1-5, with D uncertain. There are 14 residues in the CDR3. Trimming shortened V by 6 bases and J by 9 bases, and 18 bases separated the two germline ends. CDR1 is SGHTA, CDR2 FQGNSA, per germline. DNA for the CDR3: TGTGCCAGCAGGGAGGAAGCCCTCCCGGGGCCCCAGCATTTT. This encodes CASREEALPGPQHF. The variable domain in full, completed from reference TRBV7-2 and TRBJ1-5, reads GAGVSQSPSNKVTEKGKDVELRCDPISGHTALYWYRQSLGQGLEFLIYFQGNSAPDKSGLPSDRFSAERTGGSVSTLTIQRTQQEDSAVYLCASREEALPGPQHFGDGTRLSIL.

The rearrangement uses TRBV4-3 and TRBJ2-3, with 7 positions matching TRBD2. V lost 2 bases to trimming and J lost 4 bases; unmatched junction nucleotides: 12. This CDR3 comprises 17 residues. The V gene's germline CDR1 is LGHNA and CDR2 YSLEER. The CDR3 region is CASSQMGGGSMPDTQYF. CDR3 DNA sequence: TGCGCCAGCAGCCAAATGGGCGGCGGGAGTATGCCAGATACGCAGTATTTT.